This is a list of T cell receptor beta chains from one sample in a study of blood T cells in healthy people across ages. TCRdb itself ran the 5' RACE reads through MiXCR, one entry per CDR3 protein. The table includes 1.5 million to 2 million distinct CDR3 sequences, about 28% detected once. Sequencing input: blood. Source of these receptors: a woman in her twenties or thirties in good health. The CDR3 runs from the conserved cysteine through the conserved F or W. D genes are given only for firm matches. Rows may omit the clone size; those that give it use once, few, many or a size class.

d_call: TRBD1; v_call: TRBV4-1; j_call: TRBJ2-1; clone_size: many; cdr3_nt: TGCGCCAGCAGCCAAGAGACAGGGGGGAATACGAAGGTGCAGTTCTTC; cdr3_aa: CASSQETGGNTKVQFF
d_call: TRBD2; v_call: TRBV20-1; j_call: TRBJ2-3; clone_size: .; cdr3_nt: TGCAGTGCACTGGGGACTAGCGGCTATAGCACAGATACGCAGTATTTT; cdr3_aa: CSALGTSGYSTDTQYF
d_call: TRBD2; v_call: TRBV10-2; j_call: TRBJ2-3; clone_size: few; cdr3_nt: TGCGCCAGCAGGTCACTAGCGAGTTCAGATACGCAGTATTTT; cdr3_aa: CASRSLASSDTQYF
d_call: TRBD1; v_call: TRBV30; j_call: TRBJ2-7; clone_size: .; cdr3_nt: TGTGCCTGGACTGAGGGCAGGGGGCTCCCCTACGAGCAGTACTTC; cdr3_aa: CAWTEGRGLPYEQYF
d_call: .; v_call: TRBV15; j_call: TRBJ2-5; clone_size: few; cdr3_nt: TGTGCCACCAGCACTCCCGGAGCGGAAGAGACCCAGTACTTC; cdr3_aa: CATSTPGAEETQYF
d_call: TRBD1; v_call: TRBV24-1; j_call: TRBJ2-3; clone_size: .; cdr3_nt: TGTGCCACCAGTGGCGGCGACAGGGGGCTGGTCACAGATACGCAGTATTTT; cdr3_aa: CATSGGDRGLVTDTQYF
d_call: .; v_call: TRBV1; j_call: TRBJ2-7; clone_size: .; cdr3_nt: TGCACCAGCAGCCAAGAGCGAGACAGGATGGGGTACGAGCAGTACTTC; cdr3_aa: CTSSQERDRMGYEQYF
d_call: .; v_call: TRBV23-1; j_call: TRBJ2-5; clone_size: .; cdr3_nt: TGCGCCAGCAGGCGGGACGCCAAAGAGACCCAGTACTTC; cdr3_aa: CASRRDAKETQYF
d_call: TRBD2; v_call: TRBV7-2; j_call: TRBJ2-1; clone_size: .; cdr3_nt: TGTGCCAGCAGCTTCGGGGGACTAGCGGGGGGATTTAAAGGAGGAGAGCAGTTCTTC; cdr3_aa: CASSFGGLAGGFKGGEQFF
d_call: .; v_call: TRBV2; j_call: TRBJ2-5; clone_size: many; cdr3_nt: TGTGCCAGCAGTGGCGGGACGGGCCAAGAGACCCAGTACTTC; cdr3_aa: CASSGGTGQETQYF
d_call: .; v_call: TRBV11-2; j_call: TRBJ2-5; clone_size: few; cdr3_nt: TGTGCCAGCAGCCCGGGAGAGGGGGACCAAGAGACCCAGTACTTC; cdr3_aa: CASSPGEGDQETQYF
d_call: .; v_call: TRBV6-5; j_call: TRBJ2-5; clone_size: many; cdr3_nt: TGTGCCAGCAGGGGATACAGGGAAGAGACCCAGTACTTC; cdr3_aa: CASRGYREETQYF
d_call: .; v_call: TRBV7-2; j_call: TRBJ1-2; clone_size: few; cdr3_nt: TGTGCCAGCAGCTTTCCGGGGGCGTATGGCTACACCTTC; cdr3_aa: CASSFPGAYGYTF
d_call: .; v_call: TRBV7-2; j_call: TRBJ2-3; clone_size: many; cdr3_nt: TGTGCCAGCGGGGAGATCACAGATACGCAGTATTTT; cdr3_aa: CASGEITDTQYF
d_call: TRBD2; v_call: TRBV5-1; j_call: TRBJ2-1; clone_size: few; cdr3_nt: TGCGCCAGTGGAACTAGCGGGGGGGTCAATGAGCAGTTCTTC; cdr3_aa: CASGTSGGVNEQFF
d_call: TRBD2; v_call: TRBV6-5; j_call: TRBJ2-7; clone_size: once; cdr3_nt: TGTACCAGCAGTCGCGGGACTAGCGGAACCTACGAGCAGTACTTC; cdr3_aa: CTSSRGTSGTYEQYF
d_call: TRBD1; v_call: TRBV5-1; j_call: TRBJ2-3; clone_size: .; cdr3_nt: TGCGCCAGCCGTGGAGGGGGACAGGGGACGGATACGCAGTATTTT; cdr3_aa: CASRGGGQGTDTQYF
d_call: .; v_call: TRBV10-2; j_call: TRBJ2-1; clone_size: few; cdr3_nt: TGCGCCAGCAGTGAGGGGTCCGGGCAGTTCTTC; cdr3_aa: CASSEGSGQFF
d_call: .; v_call: TRBV9; j_call: TRBJ1-2; clone_size: many; cdr3_nt: TGTGCCAGCAGCGTAGAAGCGGGCAGCTATGGCTACACCTTC; cdr3_aa: CASSVEAGSYGYTF
d_call: .; v_call: TRBV9; j_call: TRBJ2-7; clone_size: many; cdr3_nt: TGTGCCAGCAGCGCCGGGATGAGCTCCTACGAGCAGTACTTC; cdr3_aa: CASSAGMSSYEQYF
d_call: .; v_call: TRBV7-6; j_call: TRBJ1-2; clone_size: .; cdr3_nt: TGTGCCAGCAGCTCCTCGGACCTGAACTATGGCTACACCTTC; cdr3_aa: CASSSSDLNYGYTF
d_call: .; v_call: TRBV7-9; j_call: TRBJ2-3; clone_size: .; cdr3_nt: TGTGCCAGCAGCTTCGAAGGTGGGGTGAGCACAGATACGCAGTATTTT; cdr3_aa: CASSFEGGVSTDTQYF
d_call: .; v_call: TRBV10-3; j_call: TRBJ2-3; clone_size: .; cdr3_nt: TGTGCCATCAGTGCCAGGGAAGGGGTTACGCAGTATTTT; cdr3_aa: CAISAREGVTQYF
d_call: TRBD2; v_call: TRBV6-1; j_call: TRBJ2-3; clone_size: .; cdr3_nt: TGTGCCAGCAGCCCCCCGGCGGGGGATACAGCGGGAGATACGCAGTATTTT; cdr3_aa: CASSPPAGDTAGDTQYF
d_call: .; v_call: TRBV7-9; j_call: TRBJ2-7; clone_size: .; cdr3_nt: TGTGCCAGCAGCTTAGGTTCGACAGAAACCTACGAGCAGTACTTC; cdr3_aa: CASSLGSTETYEQYF
d_call: TRBD2; v_call: TRBV14; j_call: TRBJ2-5; clone_size: few; cdr3_nt: TGTGCCAGCAGCCAAGCAGCGGGGGGCCTTCGGGAGACCCAGTACTTC; cdr3_aa: CASSQAAGGLRETQYF
d_call: TRBD2; v_call: TRBV20-1; j_call: TRBJ2-3; clone_size: few; cdr3_nt: TGCAGTGCTAGAGTTGCCCCCAGCGGGGGGGCAGATACGCAGTATTTT; cdr3_aa: CSARVAPSGGADTQYF
d_call: .; v_call: TRBV12-3/TRBV12-4; j_call: TRBJ2-1; clone_size: few; cdr3_nt: TGTGCCAGCAGTTTAGATCCGAGTTTCCCCTACAATGAGCAGTTCTTC; cdr3_aa: CASSLDPSFPYNEQFF
d_call: TRBD1; v_call: TRBV29-1; j_call: TRBJ2-1; clone_size: few; cdr3_nt: TGCAGCGTCCAGGGACAGCACGCCTACAATGAGCAGTTCTTC; cdr3_aa: CSVQGQHAYNEQFF
d_call: TRBD2; v_call: TRBV7-9; j_call: TRBJ2-7; clone_size: many; cdr3_nt: TGTGCCAGCAGCCGAGGGACTAGCGGGGCCTACGAGCAGTACTTC; cdr3_aa: CASSRGTSGAYEQYF
d_call: .; v_call: TRBV12-3/TRBV12-4; j_call: TRBJ2-3; clone_size: .; cdr3_nt: TGTGCCAGCAGTCCAAGAGAGGCAGATACGCAGTATTTT; cdr3_aa: CASSPREADTQYF
d_call: .; v_call: TRBV19; j_call: TRBJ1-4; clone_size: .; cdr3_nt: TGTGCCAGTAGTACCCGACAGCGCGAAAAACTGTTTTTT; cdr3_aa: CASSTRQREKLFF
d_call: .; v_call: TRBV29-1; j_call: TRBJ2-1; clone_size: many; cdr3_nt: TGCAGCGTTGAACGGAGCTCCTACAATGAGCAGTTCTTC; cdr3_aa: CSVERSSYNEQFF
d_call: TRBD2; v_call: TRBV2; j_call: TRBJ2-3; clone_size: .; cdr3_nt: TGTGCCAGATCCGGGACTAGCGGGGGGTACACAGATACGCAGTATTTT; cdr3_aa: CARSGTSGGYTDTQYF
d_call: TRBD2; v_call: TRBV20-1; j_call: TRBJ2-3; clone_size: .; cdr3_nt: TGCAGTAGGACTAGCGGGAGGGAAATTACAGATACGCAGTATTTT; cdr3_aa: CSRTSGREITDTQYF
d_call: .; v_call: TRBV29-1; j_call: TRBJ1-2; clone_size: .; cdr3_nt: TGCAGCGTAGAAGGAGGCGAGGGCCACACCTTC; cdr3_aa: CSVEGGEGHTF
d_call: TRBD2; v_call: TRBV5-1; j_call: TRBJ2-1; clone_size: .; cdr3_nt: TGCGCCAGCAGCCCATCGGGGGGAGCGGCGTCCTACAATGAGCAGTTCTTC; cdr3_aa: CASSPSGGAASYNEQFF
d_call: .; v_call: TRBV3-1; j_call: TRBJ2-2; clone_size: .; cdr3_nt: TGTGCCAGCAGGGTTGAGAACACCGGGGAGCTGTTTTTT; cdr3_aa: CASRVENTGELFF
d_call: .; v_call: TRBV14; j_call: TRBJ1-4; clone_size: .; cdr3_nt: TGTGCCAGCAGCCAAGACCCAGGGTCTGAAAAACGGTTTTTT; cdr3_aa: CASSQDPGSEKRFF
d_call: TRBD2; v_call: TRBV6-1; j_call: TRBJ2-4; clone_size: many; cdr3_nt: TGTGCCAGCAGCACTACCCTGGACGTGAGCGGGAAGCGGGACATTCAGTACTTC; cdr3_aa: CASSTTLDVSGKRDIQYF
d_call: .; v_call: TRBV3-1; j_call: TRBJ2-3; clone_size: .; cdr3_nt: TGTGCCAGCAGCCAAGCTAGGAGGACGCAGTATTTT; cdr3_aa: CASSQARRTQYF
d_call: .; v_call: TRBV20-1; j_call: TRBJ1-6; clone_size: few; cdr3_nt: TGCAGTGCTACAGAAGGGACCGTCTCTCAGAATTCACCCCTCCACTTT; cdr3_aa: CSATEGTVSQNSPLHF
d_call: .; v_call: TRBV12-3/TRBV12-4; j_call: TRBJ2-7; clone_size: .; cdr3_nt: TGTGCCAGCACCTTCCTGGTAGGAAACTCTCCGCAGTACTTC; cdr3_aa: CASTFLVGNSPQYF
d_call: .; v_call: TRBV7-2; j_call: TRBJ2-1; clone_size: .; cdr3_nt: TGTGCCAGCAGCTCCGGGACCCTTGGCGATGAGCAGTTCTTC; cdr3_aa: CASSSGTLGDEQFF
d_call: .; v_call: TRBV28; j_call: TRBJ2-3; clone_size: once; cdr3_nt: TGTGCCAGCAGTTTAATGGCAGGAGAATACACAGATACGCAGTATTTT; cdr3_aa: CASSLMAGEYTDTQYF
d_call: .; v_call: TRBV6-2/TRBV6-3; j_call: TRBJ2-5; clone_size: .; cdr3_nt: TGTGCCAGCGGCGCGGAAGAGACCCAGGACTTC; cdr3_aa: CASGAEETQDF
d_call: TRBD2; v_call: TRBV20-1; j_call: TRBJ2-7; clone_size: many; cdr3_nt: TGCAGTGCTATTCGGACTAGCGCCTACGAGCAGTACTTC; cdr3_aa: CSAIRTSAYEQYF
d_call: .; v_call: TRBV11-2; j_call: TRBJ2-5; clone_size: few; cdr3_nt: .; cdr3_aa: CASSSSGHLGETQYF
d_call: TRBD2; v_call: TRBV20-1; j_call: TRBJ2-1; clone_size: .; cdr3_nt: TGCAGTGCTAGCCGGGGGGGCTTGGATGAGCAGTTCTTC; cdr3_aa: CSASRGGLDEQFF
d_call: .; v_call: TRBV29-1; j_call: TRBJ1-2; clone_size: once; cdr3_nt: TGCAGCGTCACATCCCGGGGGCCTGACTATGGCCACACCTTC; cdr3_aa: CSVTSRGPDYGHTF
d_call: TRBD1; v_call: TRBV28; j_call: TRBJ2-7; clone_size: few; cdr3_nt: TGTGCCAGCAGTGACTCCCCCGGGACAGGGGCCTACGAGCAGTACTTC; cdr3_aa: CASSDSPGTGAYEQYF
d_call: .; v_call: TRBV2; j_call: TRBJ2-7; clone_size: many; cdr3_nt: TGTGCCAGCAGTGGGGCCGGAGGGTACTCCTACGAGCAGTACTTC; cdr3_aa: CASSGAGGYSYEQYF
d_call: .; v_call: TRBV7-9; j_call: TRBJ1-2; clone_size: many; cdr3_nt: TGTGCCAGCACCCTGGACAATAACTATGGCTACACCTTC; cdr3_aa: CASTLDNNYGYTF
d_call: TRBD1; v_call: TRBV5-1; j_call: TRBJ1-4; clone_size: few; cdr3_nt: TGCGCCAGCAGGCCGGACAGGGTGGAAAGAGGGGGACTGTTTTTT; cdr3_aa: CASRPDRVERGGLFF
d_call: TRBD1; v_call: TRBV6-4; j_call: TRBJ1-4; clone_size: many; cdr3_nt: TGTGCCGCTATCGGGACAGTAAATGAAAAACTGTTTTTT; cdr3_aa: CAAIGTVNEKLFF
d_call: .; v_call: TRBV7-9; j_call: TRBJ2-5; clone_size: few; cdr3_nt: TGTGCCAGCACTAGGGCGAAAAGGCAGGAGACCCAGTACTTC; cdr3_aa: CASTRAKRQETQYF
d_call: .; v_call: TRBV29-1; j_call: TRBJ2-7; clone_size: once; cdr3_nt: TGCAGCGTTGTTGGCCAGGCTCTGGACGAGCAGTACTTC; cdr3_aa: CSVVGQALDEQYF
d_call: TRBD1; v_call: TRBV12-3/TRBV12-4; j_call: TRBJ2-7; clone_size: many; cdr3_nt: TGTGCCAGCAGCCCGACAGGGGCCGAGCAGTACTTC; cdr3_aa: CASSPTGAEQYF
d_call: .; v_call: TRBV20-1; j_call: TRBJ2-7; clone_size: .; cdr3_nt: TGCAGTGCTAGGGGGGCGGGACAAAATACCTACGAGCAGTACTTC; cdr3_aa: CSARGAGQNTYEQYF
d_call: .; v_call: TRBV7-7; j_call: TRBJ2-5; clone_size: .; cdr3_nt: TGTGCCAGCAGCTCTGGGGGGACGCCGACGGAGACCCAGTACTTC; cdr3_aa: CASSSGGTPTETQYF